This TCR beta chain came from a study of T cells in Graves' hyperthyroidism and ophthalmopathy. About this clonotype itself: With a much larger clone just one base away, this may be a read error.

Germline V gives CDR1 DFQATT, CDR2 SNEGSKA (reference sequence). The CDR3 has 12 residues. The germline V and J ends were trimmed by 5 bases and 12 bases, with 19 bases remaining between them. Amplified regions were TCR beta CDR3 sequences from RNA transcripts. First-round RT-PCR of the TCR CDR3 relied on the HTBI primer set. Each CDR3 protein gets one entry after TCRdb re-called the multiplex PCR reads with MiXCR. The sample lists fewer than 650,000 distinct CDR3 sequences, roughly 13% occurring once. The receptor was isolated from a woman aged 25 to 39 with Graves' hyperthyroidism that later progressed to Graves' ophthalmopathy. The V call is TRBV20-1, the J call TRBJ1-2; D gene ambiguous. Sequenced: blood. The CDR3 spells CSAVVISDGHTF. CDR3 coding DNA: TGCAGTGCTGTGGTTATTTCGGACGGCCACACCTTC.